These 13 T cell receptor beta chains were sequenced from one sample in a study of blood T cell repertoires in COVID-19. Method: immunoSEQ multiplex PCR; TCRdb's copy keeps in-frame clones and lacks some. In the table there are roughly 360,000 clones, around nine tenths of which are singletons. Sequencing was performed on PBMCs or T cells enriched from blood (not recorded which). The receptors shown here come from a woman in her thirties with acute COVID-19.

The chain has TRBV27 and TRBJ2-3; 8 nucleotides line up with TRBD1. Germline V gives CDR1 MNHEY, CDR2 SMNVEV (reference sequence). The CDR3 contains 16 residues. The ends lost 0 bases at V and 4 bases at J; junction bases unmatched: 6. CDR3 bases: TGTGCCAGCAGTTTATCGTCGGGACAGGTCGCAGATACGCAGTATTTT. It encodes CASSLSSGQVADTQYF.

V gene TRBV6-1 combines with J gene TRBJ1-5; D is ambiguous. V was clipped by 3 bases and J by 7 bases, with 10 bases between them. The CDR3 runs to 13 residues. The germline gives CDR1 MNHNS, CDR2 SASEGT. The CDR3, as DNA: TGTGCCAGCAGTGACATGGCCCTCCAGCCCCAGCATTTT. Amino acids: CASSDMALQPQHF.

V and J are TRBV15 and TRBJ2-3; D may be TRBD1 (5 bases). The CDR3 sequence is 15 residues long. CDR1 LNHNV and CDR2 YYDKDF come from the germline V gene (reference sequence). Trimming left V 0 bases short and J 2 bases short, with 9 bases between. The CDR3 coding sequence is TGTGCCACCAGCAGAGATCCGACAGACACAGATACGCAGTATTTT. Translated: CATSRDPTDTDTQYF.

The CDR3 loop reads CASSTQGVPEAFF. The CDR3 DNA reads as TGTGCCAGCAGCACACAGGGTGTCCCTGAAGCTTTCTTT. This chain links TRBV5-4 with TRBJ1-1; the D gene is possibly TRBD1 (6 bases). Germline V gene lookup returns CDR1 SGHNT and CDR2 YYREEE (reference sequence). The ends were cut back, 4 bases at V and 6 bases at J, with 13 bases in the middle. The CDR3 sequence is 13 residues long.

This clone occurred once. J is TRBJ2-7 and V is TRBV7-3; D remains ambiguous. Germline CDR1 and CDR2: SGHTA and FQGTGA. Trimming removed 6 bases from V and 4 bases from J, with 16 bases in between. The CDR3 length is 14 residues. CDR3 nucleotide sequence: TGTGCCAGCAGTACCGGCCCCGCGGCATACGAGCAGTACTTC. Translation gives CASSTGPAAYEQYF.

To note about this clone: The same CDR3 also results from other DNA sequences found in this sample. V is TRBV4-1 and J is TRBJ2-3, with D possibly TRBD1 on 5 matching bases. Trimming took 9 bases from V and 2 from J, leaving 9 bases between them. The germline gives CDR1 MGHRA, CDR2 YSYEKL. There are 12 residues in the CDR3. This CDR3 reads CASSGSTDTQYF. The CDR3 region has the DNA TGCGCCAGTTCAGGGTCCACAGATACGCAGTATTTT.

This chain joins TRBV27 and TRBJ1-2, with D possibly being TRBD1 (6 bases). Germline V gene lookup returns CDR1 MNHEY and CDR2 SMNVEV (reference sequence). Trimming took off 5 bases at V and 3 bases at J, with 13 bases between the two ends. CDR3 length: 14 residues. The CDR3 DNA reads TGTGCCAGCAGTCTCGGACAGCCCTACTATGGCTACACCTTC. Translation gives CASSLGQPYYGYTF.

The chain is built from TRBV2 and TRBJ1-6; TRBD1 agrees at 10 bases. The CDR3 has 13 residues. Germline-derived CDR1 and CDR2 are SNHLY and FYNNEI. The trim removed 11 bases at V and 9 bases at J, leaving 7 bases unmatched. CDR3 nucleotides: TGTGCCGGGACCCGGGACAGGGGTTCACCCCTCCACTTT. Its translation: CAGTRDRGSPLHF. The full variable domain, rest sourced from reference TRBV2 and TRBJ1-6, is EPEVTQTPSHQVTQMGQEVILRCVPISNHLYFYWYRQILGQKVEFLVSFYNNEISEKSEIFDDQFSVERPDGSNFTLKIRSTKLEDSAMYFCAGTRDRGSPLHFGNGTRLTVT.

V is TRBV7-9 and J is TRBJ2-7, with D possibly matching TRBD1 (6 bases). The CDR3 is 14 residues long. V was trimmed by 5 bases and J by 2 bases, leaving 13 bases between them. Germline CDR1 and CDR2: SEHNR and FQNEAQ (reference sequence). CDR3 loop: CASSPPGVPYEQYF. CDR3 in DNA: TGTGCCAGCAGCCCCCCAGGGGTCCCCTACGAGCAGTACTTC. Supplemented by reference TRBV7-9 and TRBJ2-7, the full variable domain reads DTGVSQNPRHKITKRGQNVTFRCDPISEHNRLYWYRQTLGQGPEFLTYFQNEAQLEKSRLLSDRFSAERPKGSFSTLEIQRTEQGDSAMYLCASSPPGVPYEQYFGPGTRLTVT.

The chain joins TRBV5-1 to TRBJ1-4; a possible D gene is TRBD1 (6 bases). This CDR3 spans 16 amino acids. V lost 6 bases to trimming and J lost 0 bases, with 15 bases between them. Germline CDR1 SGHRS, CDR2 YFSETQ. Here the CDR3 reads CASTSRGASTNEKLFF. As DNA, the CDR3 is TGCGCCAGCACCTCTCGGGGGGCTTCAACTAATGAAAAACTGTTTTTT.

This clone was found once. Different DNA sequences within this sample yield the same CDR3. This chain uses TRBV18 with TRBJ2-1; the D gene is possibly TRBD2 (5 bases). Germline CDR1 is KGHSH and CDR2 is LQKENI. V was pared by 3 bases and J by 0 bases, with 9 bases between. The CDR3 runs to 15 residues. The CDR3 spells CASSPDGGSYNEQFF. CDR3 DNA: TGTGCCAGCTCACCGGACGGAGGCTCCTACAATGAGCAGTTCTTC.

Regarding this clone: Other DNA sequences in the same sample also yield this CDR3. This chain links TRBV9 with TRBJ2-7; D uncertain. Germline V gene data show CDR1 as SGDLS and CDR2 as YYNGEE. This CDR3 spans 14 amino acids. V gave up 0 bases and J gave up 0 bases, with 7 bases separating them. This chain's CDR3 is CASSVGRSSYEQYF. The CDR3 bases are TGTGCCAGCAGCGTAGGAAGGAGCTCCTACGAGCAGTACTTC.

V is TRBV4-1 and J is TRBJ1-2; D gene unclear. This CDR3 is 15 amino acids long. Deletions cut 4 bases from V and 2 bases from J, with 14 bases between. Germline lookup yields CDR1 MGHRA and CDR2 YSYEKL. CDR3 in DNA: TGCGCCAGCAGCCTCTCGGACGGGGAGAACTATGGCTACACCTTC. Residues: CASSLSDGENYGYTF.